These T cell receptor beta chains were read from a single sample in a study of CD8 T cells in ankylosing spondylitis. TCRdb re-called the 5' RACE reads through MiXCR, storing one row per CDR3 protein. The data hold approximately 500,000 distinct CDR3 sequences, with roughly 12% observed a single time. Sample: blood, either unsorted or a sorted T cell fraction (not recorded which). These receptor sequences come from a male donor with ankylosing spondylitis. Both conserved end residues are part of each CDR3. Fields, in order: J gene, V gene, clone size, D gene, CDR3 DNA, CDR3 protein. A D gene is named only where the DNA matches it firmly. Not every row has a clone size; where given, it reads once, few, many or a size class.

TRBJ1-1	TRBV5-1	many	-	TGCGCCAGCAGCTTGATTTCTGTGGGAGGCACTGAAGCTTTCTTT	CASSLISVGGTEAFF
TRBJ2-3	TRBV24-1	-	-	TGTGCCACCAGTGACCTCGCCACGACAGATACGCAGTATTTT	CATSDLATTDTQYF
TRBJ2-5	TRBV5-1	-	TRBD1	TGCGCCAGCAGCAGCCGGGACAGGGACATAGCAGAGACCCAGTACTTC	CASSSRDRDIAETQYF
TRBJ2-2	TRBV6-1	-	-	TGTGCCAGCACCCCGACAGGAGCGAACACCGGGGAGCTGTTTTTT	CASTPTGANTGELFF
TRBJ1-6	TRBV11-2	-	TRBD1	TGTGCCAGCACCCGGGACAGATATTCACCCCTCCACTTT	CASTRDRYSPLHF
TRBJ1-2	TRBV6-5	few	TRBD1	TGTGCCAGCAGTTCTAGGGGGCGGGATGGCTACACCTTC	CASSSRGRDGYTF
TRBJ2-1	TRBV10-3	few	TRBD2	TGTGCCATCAGGTCTTTAGCGGGCTACAATGAGCAGTTCTTC	CAIRSLAGYNEQFF
TRBJ2-5	TRBV7-8	many	-	TGTGCCAGCAGTTGGGACCAAGAGACCCAGTACTTC	CASSWDQETQYF
TRBJ1-2	TRBV5-5	few	-	TGTGCCAGCAGCCCCGCCGGGGGTCCCTATGGCTACACCTTC	CASSPAGGPYGYTF
TRBJ2-7	TRBV21-1	once	-	TGTGCCAGCAGCTCCAGCGGCAGGGGCGGACACGAGCAGTACTTC	CASSSSGRGGHEQYF
TRBJ2-7	TRBV20-1	few	TRBD2	TGCAGTGCTAGACTTCTAGCGGGAGGCGTCCACGAGCAGTACTTC	CSARLLAGGVHEQYF
TRBJ1-2	TRBV12-3/TRBV12-4	few	-	TGTGCCAGCGGGAGGACAGACCTCTCTAACTATGGCTACACCTTC	CASGRTDLSNYGYTF
TRBJ2-5	TRBV2	few	-	TGTGCCAGCAAGATGGAACTCCGAGAGACCCAGTACTTC	CASKMELRETQYF
TRBJ1-4	TRBV9	-	-	TGTGCCAGCAGCGTAGAACCTAATGAAAAACTGTTTTTT	CASSVEPNEKLFF
TRBJ1-2	TRBV24-1	few	-	TGTGCCACCAGTGATGGACAGTCCCCAGACTATGGCTACACCTTC	CATSDGQSPDYGYTF
TRBJ2-7	TRBV20-1	-	TRBD2	TGCAGTGCTTTCCCTTTTCTAGCGGGTGAGGGGGAGCAGTACTTC	CSAFPFLAGEGEQYF
TRBJ1-1	TRBV20-1	-	TRBD1	TGCAGTGCATTCCGGACAGGGCCGAACACTGAAGCTTTCTTT	CSAFRTGPNTEAFF
TRBJ1-1	TRBV14	many	-	TGTGCCAGCAGCCAGGGATACACTGAAGCTTTCTTT	CASSQGYTEAFF
TRBJ2-7	TRBV5-1	many	-	TGCGCCAGCAGCTTGTATGGGGGCCCCTCCTACGAGCAGTACTTC	CASSLYGGPSYEQYF
TRBJ1-5	TRBV24-1	few	-	TGTGCCACCAGTGATCCGGGGGCTACGGGGGAGCCCCAGCATTTT	CATSDPGATGEPQHF
TRBJ1-1	TRBV20-1	-	-	TGCAGTGTCAAGCAAGGGAACTTGGGCACTGAAGCTTTCTTT	CSVKQGNLGTEAFF
TRBJ2-2	TRBV7-8	few	-	TGTGCCAGCAGCTTGGGCGGGAATGCCGGGGAGCTGTTTTTT	CASSLGGNAGELFF
TRBJ1-1	TRBV18	-	-	TGTGCCAGCTCCATCACAGACAACACTGAAGCTTTCTTT	CASSITDNTEAFF
TRBJ2-1	TRBV15	few	TRBD2	TGTGCCACCAGCAGAAGCCCGACTAGCGGTGAGCAGTTCTTC	CATSRSPTSGEQFF
TRBJ2-6	TRBV6-5	few	-	TGTGCCAGCAGTTACTCGAGGGGGGCTGGTGGGGCCAACGTCCTGACTTTC	CASSYSRGAGGANVLTF
TRBJ1-1	TRBV9	few	-	TGTGCCAGCAGCGTAGGCCCGCAGGGAATGAACACTGAAGCTTTCTTT	CASSVGPQGMNTEAFF
TRBJ2-1	TRBV3-1	-	TRBD2	TGTGCCAGCAGCCACCTACTAGCGGGGGCTTCCTACAATGAGCAGTTCTTC	CASSHLLAGASYNEQFF
TRBJ2-5	TRBV3-1	-	-	TGTGCCAGCAGCCAAGACGGGCAGGCTCCACAAGAGACCCAGTACTTC	CASSQDGQAPQETQYF
TRBJ1-2	TRBV4-1	-	-	TGCGCCAGCAGCCAAGATTGGCAGTCTGGGGGCTACACCTTC	CASSQDWQSGGYTF
TRBJ1-2	TRBV7-9	few	-	TGTGCCAGCAGCGCCGGGAATAACTATGGCTACACCTTC	CASSAGNNYGYTF
TRBJ2-2	TRBV25-1	-	TRBD1	TGTGCCAGCAGTGAAGTTCCGGGACAGGGTAACACCGGGGAGCTGTTTTTT	CASSEVPGQGNTGELFF
TRBJ2-1	TRBV4-1	-	-	TGCGCCAGCAGCCAAGGTGGAACGCAAATCTTGCAGTTCTTC	CASSQGGTQILQFF
TRBJ1-6	TRBV5-5	-	-	TGTGCCAGCAGCTTGGGGGGACATTATAATTCACCCCTCCACTTT	CASSLGGHYNSPLHF
TRBJ1-1	TRBV30	few	-	TGTGCCTGGAGTGAGGGGAACACTGAAGCTTTCTTT	CAWSEGNTEAFF
TRBJ2-3	TRBV7-2	-	-	TGTGCCAGCAGCCGGGACCTCACAGATACGCAGTATTTT	CASSRDLTDTQYF
TRBJ2-5	TRBV5-1	-	TRBD1	TGCGCCAGCAGCCTGAACAGGGGTAAAGCGGAGACCCAGTACTTC	CASSLNRGKAETQYF
TRBJ2-1	TRBV12-3/TRBV12-4	few	-	TGTGCCAGCAGTTTTTGGGCAGAATACAATGAGCAGTTCTTC	CASSFWAEYNEQFF
TRBJ2-2	TRBV20-1	few	TRBD2	TGCAGTGCTAGGGTAGCGGGTCGGGCCGGGGAGCTGTTTTTT	CSARVAGRAGELFF
TRBJ1-5	TRBV27	few	-	TGTGCCAGCAGTCCCCACCCCGGGGGGCCCAATCAGCCCCAGCATTTT	CASSPHPGGPNQPQHF
TRBJ1-2	TRBV11-2	many	TRBD1	TGTGCCAGCAGCCGGACAGGACCTGGCTACACCTTC	CASSRTGPGYTF
TRBJ2-6	TRBV12-3/TRBV12-4	few	-	TGTGCCAGCAGGCGGGACAGCGACCCCAACGTCCTGACTTTC	CASRRDSDPNVLTF
TRBJ2-6	TRBV6-5	-	TRBD2	TGTGCCAGCAGTTACGCTTATAGCGGGGGCTCTGGGGCCAACGTCCTGACTTTC	CASSYAYSGGSGANVLTF
TRBJ2-1	TRBV2	few	-	TGTGCCAGCAGTGACCTCGGGACTTACAATGAGCAGTTCTTC	CASSDLGTYNEQFF
TRBJ1-2	TRBV2	few	-	TGTGCCAGCAGGGGTTTTGGCTACACCTTC	CASRGFGYTF
TRBJ1-5	TRBV5-5	few	-	TGTGCCAGCAGCTGGGGTGTGAATAGCAATCAGCCCCAGCATTTT	CASSWGVNSNQPQHF
TRBJ2-2	TRBV11-3	-	-	TGTGCCAGCAGCTTAGTTAGCACGAACACCGGGGAGCTGTTTTTT	CASSLVSTNTGELFF
TRBJ2-3	TRBV3-1	few	-	TGTGCCAGCAGCCAAGAGTTTGGGACTAGCACAGATACGCAGTATTTT	CASSQEFGTSTDTQYF
TRBJ2-1	TRBV19	-	-	TGTGCCAGTATCCCCCCCGGAGGGGGGGCCTACAATGAGCAGTTCTTC	CASIPPGGGAYNEQFF
TRBJ2-2	TRBV7-9	-	TRBD1	TGTGCCAGCAGCCCCAACAGGGGTACAAACACCGGGGAGCTGTTTTTT	CASSPNRGTNTGELFF
TRBJ1-5	TRBV5-1	-	TRBD1	TGCGCCAGCAGCTTGGAGTCAGGGGGACAGCCCCAGCATTTT	CASSLESGGQPQHF
TRBJ2-1	TRBV10-3	many	TRBD2	TGTGCCATCACTAATCCGGGACTAGCGGGAGGGAGTAGTGAGCAGTTCTTC	CAITNPGLAGGSSEQFF
TRBJ1-2	TRBV25-1	many	-	TGTGCCAGCACTCCCGAGAGGACTTTGGGTTATGGCTACACCTTC	CASTPERTLGYGYTF
TRBJ2-7	TRBV11-2	-	-	TGTGCCAGCAGCTTAGACGGGGCGGAGCCCTACGAGCAGTACTTC	CASSLDGAEPYEQYF
TRBJ2-1	TRBV5-1	-	TRBD2	TGCGCCAGCAGCTTGGAAGGGCTAGCGGGAGCACGAAATGAGCAGTTCTTC	CASSLEGLAGARNEQFF
TRBJ2-2	TRBV6-1	-	-	TGTGCCAGCAGTGAATATTTGAGCGGGGAGCTGTTTTTT	CASSEYLSGELFF
TRBJ2-1	TRBV5-5	few	TRBD2	TGTGCCAGCAGCTTGGCTCCGGCGGGAGCTTCCAACAATGAGCAGTTCTTC	CASSLAPAGASNNEQFF
TRBJ2-7	TRBV27	-	TRBD1	TGTGCCAGCAGTTACAGGGGATCCTACGAGCAGTACTTC	CASSYRGSYEQYF
TRBJ2-2	TRBV3-1	-	-	TGTGCCAGCAGCCAAGAAAGGACGGGAGTTTTTTTCACCGGGGAGCTGTTTTTT	CASSQERTGVFFTGELFF